Listed below are T cell receptor beta chains from one sample, sequenced in a study of beta chain features in type 1 diabetes. Here immunoSEQ multiplex PCR was the method, and the copy in TCRdb shows in-frame clones only, minus some. The sample lists about 900,000 clones, roughly a sixth occurring once. Sequencing was carried out using naive CD4+ T cells from blood. The source is a woman under 30 in good health. The CDR3 runs from the conserved cysteine through the conserved F or W. A D gene is named only where the DNA matches it firmly. For some rows the clone size is stated as once, few or many, or as a class when expanded; others skip it.

>TRBD2|TRBJ2-5|TRBV5-1|few
TGCGCCAGCAACGGCGCGGGAGAGCAGTACTTC
CASNGAGEQYF
>.|TRBJ2-5|TRBV6-6|.
TGTGCCAGCAGTTACGGGGCCCGGAACCGGCAAGAGACCCAGTACTTC
CASSYGARNRQETQYF
>TRBD2|TRBJ2-1|TRBV6-5|few
TGTGCCAGCAGTTACTCGGGACTAGCGGCTTACAATGAGCAGTTCTTC
CASSYSGLAAYNEQFF
>.|TRBJ2-1|TRBV11-1|.
TGTGCCAGCAGCTATCCGCCAAGCTCCTACAATGAGCAGTTCTTC
CASSYPPSSYNEQFF
>.|TRBJ2-3|TRBV28|few
TGTGCCAGCAGTCCCCGGGGCGGATACACAGATACGCAGTATTTT
CASSPRGGYTDTQYF
>TRBD2|TRBJ2-5|TRBV7-2|.
TGTGCCAGCAGCCCGGGACTAGCGGGAGAGACCCAGTACTTC
CASSPGLAGETQYF
>TRBD2|TRBJ2-5|TRBV5-1|.
TGCGCCAGCAGCTTGGGTACGTCGGGAGGGATCGAGACCCAGTACTTC
CASSLGTSGGIETQYF
>.|TRBJ2-5|TRBV27|.
TGTGCCAGCAGTCGATACACCGGGGCGCTAAAAGAGACCCAGTACTTC
CASSRYTGALKETQYF
>.|TRBJ2-5|TRBV7-2|.
TGTGCCAGCAGCTTAGATCGCGCATACCAAGAGACCCAGTACTTC
CASSLDRAYQETQYF
>.|TRBJ1-2|TRBV10-3|few
TGTGCCATCAGTGAGTCAGGGAAAGGGGGCTATGGCTACACCTTC
CAISESGKGGYGYTF
>.|TRBJ2-7|TRBV20-1|.
TGCAGTGCTGTCGAAGCTCGGGAGCAGTACTTC
CSAVEAREQYF